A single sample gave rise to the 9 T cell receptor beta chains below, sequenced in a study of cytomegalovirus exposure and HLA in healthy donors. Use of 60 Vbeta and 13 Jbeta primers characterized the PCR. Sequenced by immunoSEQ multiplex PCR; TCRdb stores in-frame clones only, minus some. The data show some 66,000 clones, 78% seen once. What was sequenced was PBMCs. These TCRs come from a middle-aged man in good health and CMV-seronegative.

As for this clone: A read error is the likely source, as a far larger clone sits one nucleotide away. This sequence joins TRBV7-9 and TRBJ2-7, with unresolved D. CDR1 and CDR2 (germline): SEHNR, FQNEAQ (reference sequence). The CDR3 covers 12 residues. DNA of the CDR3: TGTTCCAGCAGCTTAACAAGCTACGAGCAGTACTTC. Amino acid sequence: CSSSLTSYEQYF.

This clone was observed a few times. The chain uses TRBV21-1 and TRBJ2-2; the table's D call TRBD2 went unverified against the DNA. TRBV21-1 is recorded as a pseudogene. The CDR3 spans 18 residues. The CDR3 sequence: CASSSRPPKEVNTGELFF. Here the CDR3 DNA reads TGTGCCAGCAGCTCCCGCCCACCCAAGGAGGTAAACACCGGGGAGCTGTTTTTT.

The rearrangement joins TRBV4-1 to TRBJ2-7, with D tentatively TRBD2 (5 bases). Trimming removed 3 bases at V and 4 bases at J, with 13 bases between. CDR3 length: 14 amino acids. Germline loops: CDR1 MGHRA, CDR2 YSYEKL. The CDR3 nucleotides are TGCGCCAGCAGCCACAGACATGAGGGTTACGAGCAGTACTTC. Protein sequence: CASSHRHEGYEQYF.

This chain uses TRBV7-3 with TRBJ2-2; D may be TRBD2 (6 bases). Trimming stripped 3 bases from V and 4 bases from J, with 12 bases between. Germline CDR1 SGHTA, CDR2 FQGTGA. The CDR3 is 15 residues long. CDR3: CASSLQGSGTGELFF. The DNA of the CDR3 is TGTGCCAGCAGCTTGCAGGGTAGCGGCACCGGGGAGCTGTTTTTT.

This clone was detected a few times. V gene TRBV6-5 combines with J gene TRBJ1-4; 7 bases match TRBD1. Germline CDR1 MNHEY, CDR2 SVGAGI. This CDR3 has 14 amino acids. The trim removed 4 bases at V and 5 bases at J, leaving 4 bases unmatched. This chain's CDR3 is CASSSGQLNEKLFF. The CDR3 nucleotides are TGTGCCAGCAGTTCGGGACAGCTAAATGAAAAACTGTTTTTT.

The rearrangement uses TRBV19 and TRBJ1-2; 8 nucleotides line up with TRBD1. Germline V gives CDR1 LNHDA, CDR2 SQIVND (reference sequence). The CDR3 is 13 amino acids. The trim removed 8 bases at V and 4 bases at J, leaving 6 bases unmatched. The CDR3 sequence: CASSQGAGYGYTF. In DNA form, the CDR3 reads TGTGCCAGTTCCCAGGGGGCGGGCTATGGCTACACCTTC.

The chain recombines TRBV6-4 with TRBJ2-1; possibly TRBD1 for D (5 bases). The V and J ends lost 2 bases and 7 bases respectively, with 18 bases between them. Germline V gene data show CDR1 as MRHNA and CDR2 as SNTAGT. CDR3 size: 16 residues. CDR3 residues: CASSDRIGDVSNEQFF. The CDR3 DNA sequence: TGTGCCAGCAGTGACCGAATAGGGGATGTGTCGAATGAGCAGTTCTTC.

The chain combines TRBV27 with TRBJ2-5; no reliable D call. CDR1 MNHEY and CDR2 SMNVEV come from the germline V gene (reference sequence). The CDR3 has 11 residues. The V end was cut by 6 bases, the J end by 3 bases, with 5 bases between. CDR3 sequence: CASSREETQYF. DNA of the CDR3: TGTGCCAGCAGCCGGGAAGAGACCCAGTACTTC.

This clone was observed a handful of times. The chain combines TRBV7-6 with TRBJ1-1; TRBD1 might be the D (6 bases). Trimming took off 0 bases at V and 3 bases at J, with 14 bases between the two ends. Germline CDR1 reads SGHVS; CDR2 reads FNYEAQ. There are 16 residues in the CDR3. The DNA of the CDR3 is TGTGCCAGCAGCTTAGCGCGGGGGCGTGGGGACACTGAAGCTTTCTTT. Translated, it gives CASSLARGRGDTEAFF.